This TCR beta chain was observed in a study of blood T cell repertoires in COVID-19. About the research overall: Sites across the United States, Italy and Spain contributed samples from acute and convalescent COVID-19. T cells, B-cell-depleted T cells, or PBMCs provided the cDNA or gDNA that served as material.

As processed by the authors: How many nucleated cells were present was estimated from reference gene primer amplification. Assay used: immunoSEQ multiplex PCR; TCRdb lists only in-frame clones, some missing. V and J calls plus clone size are reproduced from that table; the DNA served to infer D and trimming. The sample lists about 200,000 clones; roughly 87% were seen once. Per germline, CDR1 MGHDK and CDR2 SYGVNS. The V and J ends lost 3 bases and 6 bases respectively, with 17 bases between them. The CDR3 loop spans 15 amino acids. The sample comprised peripheral blood. The chain is built from TRBV25-1 and TRBJ1-1, with a tentative D call TRBD1 (5 bases). This TCR was recovered from a man between 60 and 70 years old with active or convalescent COVID-19. CDR3 DNA: TGTGCCAGCAGTGATTTTCTGGGGGGAGGGTCTGAAGCTTTCTTT. It yields the protein CASSDFLGGGSEAFF.